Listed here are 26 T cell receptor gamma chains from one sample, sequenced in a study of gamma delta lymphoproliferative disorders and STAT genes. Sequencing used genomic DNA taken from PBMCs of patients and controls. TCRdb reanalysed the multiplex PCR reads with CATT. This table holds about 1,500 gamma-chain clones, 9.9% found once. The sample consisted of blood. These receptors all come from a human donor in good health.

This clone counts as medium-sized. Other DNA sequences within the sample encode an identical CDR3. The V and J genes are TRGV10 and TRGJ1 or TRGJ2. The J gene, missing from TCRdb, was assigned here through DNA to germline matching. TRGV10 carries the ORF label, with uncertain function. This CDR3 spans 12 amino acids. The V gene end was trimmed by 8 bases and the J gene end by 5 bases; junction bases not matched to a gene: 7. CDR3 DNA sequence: TGTGCTGCGTGGGATTCTGATTATAAGAAACTCTTT. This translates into CAAWDSDYKKLF.

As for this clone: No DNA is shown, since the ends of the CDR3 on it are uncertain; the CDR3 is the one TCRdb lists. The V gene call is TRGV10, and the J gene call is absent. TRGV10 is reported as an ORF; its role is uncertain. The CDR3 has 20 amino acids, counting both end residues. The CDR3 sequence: CAAWDYPFIIRNSLAVEQHF.

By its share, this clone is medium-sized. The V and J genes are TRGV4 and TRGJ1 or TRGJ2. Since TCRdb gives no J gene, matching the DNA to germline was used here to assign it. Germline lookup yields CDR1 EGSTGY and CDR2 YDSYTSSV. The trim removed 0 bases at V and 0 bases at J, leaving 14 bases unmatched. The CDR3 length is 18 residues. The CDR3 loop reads CATWDGFLRVVNYYKKLF. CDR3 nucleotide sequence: TGTGCCACCTGGGATGGGTTCCTCCGGGTGGTGAATTATTATAAGAAACTCTTT.

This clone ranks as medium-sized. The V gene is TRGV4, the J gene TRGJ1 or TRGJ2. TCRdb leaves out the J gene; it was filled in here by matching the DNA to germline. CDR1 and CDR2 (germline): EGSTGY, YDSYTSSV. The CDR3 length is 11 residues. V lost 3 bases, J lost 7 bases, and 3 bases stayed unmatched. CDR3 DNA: TGTGCCACCTGGGATCGATATAAGAAACTCTTT. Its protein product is CATWDRYKKLF.

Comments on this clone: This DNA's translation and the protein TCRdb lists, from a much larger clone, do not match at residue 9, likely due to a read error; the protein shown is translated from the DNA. DNA of the CDR3: TGTGCTGCGTGTCGCCCAAGTTGGTACAAGATATTT. Translating gives CAACRPSWYKIF. The rearrangement joins TRGV10 to TRGJP1. No J gene is reported in TCRdb; it was inferred here by comparing the DNA with germline. TRGV10 is designated an ORF whose function remains uncertain. The CDR3 loop spans 12 amino acids.

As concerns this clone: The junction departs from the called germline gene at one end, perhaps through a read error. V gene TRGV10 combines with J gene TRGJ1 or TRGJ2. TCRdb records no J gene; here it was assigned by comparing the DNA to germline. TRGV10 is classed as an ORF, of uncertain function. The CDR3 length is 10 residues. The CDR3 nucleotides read TGCGCGGGATATGGTTATAAGAAACTCTTT. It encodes CAGYGYKKLF.

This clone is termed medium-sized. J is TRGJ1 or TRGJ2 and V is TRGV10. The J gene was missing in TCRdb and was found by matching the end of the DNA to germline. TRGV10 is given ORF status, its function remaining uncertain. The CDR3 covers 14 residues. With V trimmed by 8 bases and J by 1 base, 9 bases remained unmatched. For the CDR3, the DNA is TGTGCTGCGTGGGATCCATATAATTATTATAAGAAACTCTTT. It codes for CAAWDPYNYYKKLF.

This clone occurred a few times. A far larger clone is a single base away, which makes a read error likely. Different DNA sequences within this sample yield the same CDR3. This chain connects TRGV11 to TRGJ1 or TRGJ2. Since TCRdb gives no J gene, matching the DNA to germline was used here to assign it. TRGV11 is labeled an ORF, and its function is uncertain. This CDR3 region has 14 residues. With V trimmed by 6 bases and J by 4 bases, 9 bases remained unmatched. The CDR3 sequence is CACWIPREYYKKLF. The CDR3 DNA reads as TGTGCCTGCTGGATTCCCCGCGAGTATTATAAGAAACTCTTT.

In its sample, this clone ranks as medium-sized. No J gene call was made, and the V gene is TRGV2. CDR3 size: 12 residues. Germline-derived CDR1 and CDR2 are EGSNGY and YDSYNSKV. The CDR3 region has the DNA TGTGCCACCTGGGACGGGCCAGGGAGAAAACTCTTT. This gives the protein CATWDGPGRKLF.

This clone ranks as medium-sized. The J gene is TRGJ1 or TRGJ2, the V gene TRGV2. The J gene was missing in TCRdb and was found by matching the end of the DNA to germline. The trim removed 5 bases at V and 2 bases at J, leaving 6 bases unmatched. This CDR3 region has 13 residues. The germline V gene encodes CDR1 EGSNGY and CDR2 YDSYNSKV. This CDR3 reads CATWGLYYYKKLF. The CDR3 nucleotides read TGTGCCACCTGGGGCCTTTATTATTATAAGAAACTCTTT.

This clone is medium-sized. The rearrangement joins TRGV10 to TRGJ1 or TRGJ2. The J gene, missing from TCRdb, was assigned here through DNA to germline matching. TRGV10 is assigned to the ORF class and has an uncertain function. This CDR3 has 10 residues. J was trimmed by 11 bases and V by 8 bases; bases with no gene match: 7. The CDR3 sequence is CAAWDYQKLF. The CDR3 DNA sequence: TGTGCTGCGTGGGATTACCAGAAACTCTTT.

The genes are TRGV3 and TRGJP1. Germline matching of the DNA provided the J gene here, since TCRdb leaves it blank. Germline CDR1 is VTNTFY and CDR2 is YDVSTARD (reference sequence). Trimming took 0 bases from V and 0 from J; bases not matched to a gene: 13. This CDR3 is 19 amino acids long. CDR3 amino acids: CATWDRPWCHDTTGWFKIF. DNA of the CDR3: TGTGCCACCTGGGACAGGCCTTGGTGTCATGATACCACTGGTTGGTTCAAGATATTT.

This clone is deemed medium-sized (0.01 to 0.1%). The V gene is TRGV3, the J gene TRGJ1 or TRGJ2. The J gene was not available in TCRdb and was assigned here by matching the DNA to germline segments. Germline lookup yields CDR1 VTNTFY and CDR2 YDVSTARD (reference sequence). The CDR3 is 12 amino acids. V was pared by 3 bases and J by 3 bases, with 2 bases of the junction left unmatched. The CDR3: CATWDAYYKKLF. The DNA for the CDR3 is TGTGCCACCTGGGACGCTTATTATAAGAAACTCTTT.

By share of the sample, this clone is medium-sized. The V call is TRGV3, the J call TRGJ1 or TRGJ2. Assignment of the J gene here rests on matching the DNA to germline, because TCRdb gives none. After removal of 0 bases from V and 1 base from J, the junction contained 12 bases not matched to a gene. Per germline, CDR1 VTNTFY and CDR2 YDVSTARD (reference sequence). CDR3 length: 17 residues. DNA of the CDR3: TGTGCCACCTGGGACAGGCCGATTGGGCTAAATTATTATAAGAAACTCTTT. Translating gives CATWDRPIGLNYYKKLF.

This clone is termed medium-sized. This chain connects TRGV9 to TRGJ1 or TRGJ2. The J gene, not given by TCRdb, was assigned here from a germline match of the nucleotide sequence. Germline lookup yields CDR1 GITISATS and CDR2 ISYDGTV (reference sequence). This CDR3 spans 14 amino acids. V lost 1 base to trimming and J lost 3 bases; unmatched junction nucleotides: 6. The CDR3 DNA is TGTGCCTTGTGGGAGGTCTCGCTTTATTATAAGAAACTCTTT. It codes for CALWEVSLYYKKLF.

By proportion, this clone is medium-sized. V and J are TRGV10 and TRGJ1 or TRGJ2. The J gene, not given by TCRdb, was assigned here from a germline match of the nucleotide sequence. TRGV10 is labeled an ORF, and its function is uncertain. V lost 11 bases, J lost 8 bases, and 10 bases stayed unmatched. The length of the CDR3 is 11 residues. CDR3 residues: CAAIGKNKKLF. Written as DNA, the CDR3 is TGTGCTGCGATAGGGAAGAATAAGAAACTCTTT.

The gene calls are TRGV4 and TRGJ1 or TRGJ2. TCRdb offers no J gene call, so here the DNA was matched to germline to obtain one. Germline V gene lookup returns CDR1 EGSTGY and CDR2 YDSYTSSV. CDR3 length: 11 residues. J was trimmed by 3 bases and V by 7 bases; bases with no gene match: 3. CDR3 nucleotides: TGTGCCACCTGCTTTTATTATAAGAAACTCTTT. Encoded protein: CATCFYYKKLF.

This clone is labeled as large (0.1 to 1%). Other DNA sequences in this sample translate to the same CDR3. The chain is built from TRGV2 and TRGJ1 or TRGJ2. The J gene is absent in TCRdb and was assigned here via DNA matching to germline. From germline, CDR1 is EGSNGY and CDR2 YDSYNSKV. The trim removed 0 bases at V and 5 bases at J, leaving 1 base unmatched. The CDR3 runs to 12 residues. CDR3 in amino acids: CATWDGHYKKLF. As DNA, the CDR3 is TGTGCCACCTGGGACGGGCATTATAAGAAACTCTTT.

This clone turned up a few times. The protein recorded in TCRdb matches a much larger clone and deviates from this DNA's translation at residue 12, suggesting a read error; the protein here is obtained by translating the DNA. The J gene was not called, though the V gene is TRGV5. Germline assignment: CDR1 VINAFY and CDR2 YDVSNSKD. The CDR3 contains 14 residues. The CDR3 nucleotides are TGTGCCACCTGGGACAGGTACCGGTATTATAAGAACCTCTTT. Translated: CATWDRYRYYKNLF.

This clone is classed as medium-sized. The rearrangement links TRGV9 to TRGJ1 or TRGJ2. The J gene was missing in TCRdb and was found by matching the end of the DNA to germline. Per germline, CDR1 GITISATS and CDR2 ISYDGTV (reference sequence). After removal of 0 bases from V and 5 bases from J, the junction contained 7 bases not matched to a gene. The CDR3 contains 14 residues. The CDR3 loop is CALWEVGLDYKKLF. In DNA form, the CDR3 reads TGTGCCTTGTGGGAGGTGGGTCTAGATTATAAGAAACTCTTT.

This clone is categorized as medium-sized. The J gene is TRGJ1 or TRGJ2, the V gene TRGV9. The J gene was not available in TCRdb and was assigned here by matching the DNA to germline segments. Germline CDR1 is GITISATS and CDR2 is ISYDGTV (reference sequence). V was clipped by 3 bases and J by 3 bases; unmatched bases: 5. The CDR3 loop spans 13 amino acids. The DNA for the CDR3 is TGTGCCTTGTGGGAGATCCCTTATTATAAGAAACTCTTT. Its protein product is CALWEIPYYKKLF.

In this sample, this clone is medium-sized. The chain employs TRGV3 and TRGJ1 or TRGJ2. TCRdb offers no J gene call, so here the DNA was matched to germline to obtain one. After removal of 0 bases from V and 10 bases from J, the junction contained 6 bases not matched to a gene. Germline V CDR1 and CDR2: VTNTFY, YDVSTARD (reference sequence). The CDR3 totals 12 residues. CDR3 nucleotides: TGTGCCACCTGGGACAGGCAAAGGAAGAAACTCTTT. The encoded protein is CATWDRQRKKLF.

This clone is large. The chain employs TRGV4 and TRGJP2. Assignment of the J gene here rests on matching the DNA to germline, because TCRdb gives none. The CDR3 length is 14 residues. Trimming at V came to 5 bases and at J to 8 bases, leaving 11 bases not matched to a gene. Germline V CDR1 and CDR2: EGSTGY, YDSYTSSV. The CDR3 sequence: CATWGGRRDWIKTF. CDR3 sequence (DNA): TGTGCCACCTGGGGGGGGCGTCGGGATTGGATCAAGACGTTT.

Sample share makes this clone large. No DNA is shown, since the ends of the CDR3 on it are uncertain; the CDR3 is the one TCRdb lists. This chain's CDR3 is CTTVPAGWDGTDWIKTF. The V gene is TRGV11; the J gene was not called. TRGV11 is classed as an ORF, of uncertain function. The CDR3 has 17 amino acids, counting both end residues.

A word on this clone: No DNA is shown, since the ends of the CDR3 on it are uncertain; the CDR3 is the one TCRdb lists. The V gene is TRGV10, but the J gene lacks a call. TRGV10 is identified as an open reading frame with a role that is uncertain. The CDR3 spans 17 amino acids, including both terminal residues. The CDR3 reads CTTVLRGISATGWFKIF.

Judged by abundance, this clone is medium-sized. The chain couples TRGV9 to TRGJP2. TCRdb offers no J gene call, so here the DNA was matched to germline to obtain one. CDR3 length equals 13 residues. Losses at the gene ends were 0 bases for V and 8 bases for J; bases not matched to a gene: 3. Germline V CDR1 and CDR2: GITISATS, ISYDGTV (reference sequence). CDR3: CALWEVGDWIKTF. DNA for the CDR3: TGTGCCTTGTGGGAGGTGGGAGATTGGATCAAGACGTTT.